This section outlines one T cell receptor (beta chain) sequence together with its context. The entry originates in a study of blood T cell repertoires in COVID-19. About the study: Sites in the United States, Italy and Spain provided acute and convalescent COVID-19 samples. Sample material is recorded as cDNA or gDNA derived from T cells, B-cell-depleted T cells, or PBMCs.

In the authors' methods: Estimates of nucleated cell counts were drawn from the amplification of reference gene primers. Assay: immunoSEQ multiplex PCR; the TCRdb copy retains only in-frame clones and omits some. V and J calls and clone size are copied from that table; D and trimming were computed from the DNA. The table has 25,000 to 30,000 clones, roughly 90% seen once; the top ten hold roughly 3%. V was shortened by 4 bases and J by 0 bases, with 13 bases between the two germline ends. This CDR3 is built from 16 residues. Per the germline V gene, CDR1 is LGHDT and CDR2 is YNNKEL (reference sequence).

The chain carries TRBV3-1 (or the pseudogene TRBV3-2) and TRBJ1-3; D possibly corresponds to TRBD1 (6 bases). Sequenced material: peripheral blood. The TCR comes from a human donor in a cohort sampled during active COVID-19. CDR3 loop: CASSRTGTLSGNTIYF. DNA for the CDR3: TGTGCCAGCAGCCGCACAGGGACCCTCTCTGGAAACACCATATATTTT.